This T cell receptor beta chain was documented in a study of OX40 agonist ivuxolimab in advanced cancers. Study background: People in dose escalation had one of these cancers: hepatocellular carcinoma, melanoma, renal cell or head and neck cancer. Study findings and constraints: Both blood CD4+ and CD8+ T cells showed clonal growth by week 6 at 0.1 to 3.0 mg/kg. Near-lowest levels of clonal expansion characterized partial responders at 0.1-3.0 mg/kg.

The CDR3 sequence is 12 residues long. The germline CDR1 and CDR2 sequences are SGHAT and FQNNGV. The ends were cut back, 5 bases at V and 4 bases at J, with 6 bases in the middle. The data were produced by immunoSEQ multiplex PCR, yet TCRdb's version contains in-frame clones alone and is incomplete. The table has tens of thousands of clones, about 88% seen once. As concerns this clone: The antigen is undetermined.

This chain uses TRBV11-2 with TRBJ1-3; D ambiguous. The receptor was derived from an adult with an advanced solid tumor such as melanoma, head and neck, liver or kidney cancer. The source was CD4+ or CD8+ T cells sorted from blood, collected in a trial of the OX40 agonist ivuxolimab. DNA for the CDR3: TGTGCCAGCAGCGAAACAGGAAACACCATATATTTT. Translated: CASSETGNTIYF.